The present TCR beta chain was sequenced within a study of blood T cells in healthy people across ages. A sample-barcoded 5' primer and a J-beta primer mix were used in a second PCR of about 6 to 12 cycles. TCRdb re-derived calls from the 5' RACE reads in MiXCR, one entry per CDR3 protein. The profile shows 550,000 to 600,000 distinct CDR3 sequences, about 25% of them singletons. V shed 4 bases and J shed 4 bases, with 8 bases lying between them. This CDR3 has 13 amino acids. Germline V gene lookup returns CDR1 SGHRS and CDR2 YFSETQ. At least 5.5 micrograms of total RNA were extracted per sample. Sequenced material: blood. The rearrangement links TRBV5-1 to TRBJ2-2; TRBD2 is a possible D gene (6 bases). The TCR sequence derives from a woman aged 70-85 years in good health. CDR3 residues: CASSGGGTGELFF. As DNA, the CDR3 is TGCGCCAGCAGCGGGGGAGGCACCGGGGAGCTGTTTTTT.